This T cell receptor (beta chain) comes out of a study of CD8 T cells in ankylosing spondylitis. Study-wide results and limits: Ankylosing spondylitis blood appeared to be characterized by a TCR beta motif of 8 or 9 highly homologous variants.

Molecular-barcoded quantitative 5'-RACE produced these TCR beta libraries. TCRdb itself ran the 5' RACE reads through MiXCR, one entry per CDR3 protein. The table has around 42,000 distinct CDR3 sequences, around 2.8% seen once; the top ten hold roughly 4.4%. Germline V gene lookup returns CDR1 SGDLS and CDR2 YYNGEE. The CDR3 is 17 residues long. After removal of 2 bases from V and 6 bases from J, the junction contained 10 bases not matched to a gene. Comment on this clonotype: Its antigen is unidentified.

The TCR comes from a male donor with ankylosing spondylitis or in good health (not recorded which). Material: blood, either unsorted or a sorted T cell fraction (not recorded which). The chain links TRBV9 to TRBJ2-3; TRBD2 aligns across 12 bases. The CDR3 coding sequence is TGTGCCAGCAGCGTCGGGGGACTAGCGGGCCTGGGGGATACGCAGTATTTT. Translating it yields CASSVGGLAGLGDTQYF.